This is a list of T cell receptor beta chains from one sample in a study of blood T cell repertoires in COVID-19. Data came from immunoSEQ multiplex PCR; TCRdb stores just in-frame clones and leaves some out. The sample comprises fewer than 75,000 clones, 89% of which are singletons, and approximately 10% rests with the top ten. The sequenced sample consisted of peripheral blood. The receptor set was obtained from a man at least 80 years old with acute or convalescent COVID-19. Each CDR3 is given with its conserved first and last residue. D genes are given only for firm matches. Rows give clone size only sometimes, using once, few, many, or a class for an expanded clone.

abundance: -
d_gene: TRBD1
j_gene: TRBJ1-4
v_gene: TRBV7-9
CDR3nt: TGTGCCGGGACCGGGACAGGGGGGGAAAAACTGTTTTTT
CDR3aa: CAGTGTGGEKLFF

abundance: -
d_gene: TRBD2
j_gene: TRBJ2-3
v_gene: TRBV6-5
CDR3nt: TGTGCCAGCAGTAGCGGGAGTGCCACAGATACGCAGTATTTT
CDR3aa: CASSSGSATDTQYF

abundance: -
d_gene: TRBD1
j_gene: TRBJ1-5
v_gene: TRBV30
CDR3nt: TGTGCCTGGTCACCGGGACAGGCGCTCGATCAGCCCCAGCATTTT
CDR3aa: CAWSPGQALDQPQHF

abundance: -
d_gene: TRBD1
j_gene: TRBJ1-5
v_gene: TRBV18
CDR3nt: TGTGCCAGCGCCGGGACAGGGGGGAATCAGCCCCAGCATTTT
CDR3aa: CASAGTGGNQPQHF

abundance: -
d_gene: TRBD1
j_gene: TRBJ1-5
v_gene: TRBV7-9
CDR3nt: TGTGCCAGCAGCCTTCAGGGGGTTGGCAATCAGCCCCAGCATTTT
CDR3aa: CASSLQGVGNQPQHF

abundance: -
d_gene: TRBD2
j_gene: TRBJ2-1
v_gene: TRBV5-1
CDR3nt: TGCGCCAGCAGCCTCCGGGTACTAGCGGGAGGGTGGGGTGAGCAGTTCTTC
CDR3aa: CASSLRVLAGGWGEQFF

abundance: -
d_gene: TRBD1
j_gene: TRBJ1-4
v_gene: TRBV3-1/TRBV3-2
CDR3nt: TGTGCCAGCAGCCCCGGGACAGGGCCTAATGAAAAACTGTTTTTT
CDR3aa: CASSPGTGPNEKLFF

abundance: -
d_gene: -
j_gene: TRBJ1-1
v_gene: TRBV6-5
CDR3nt: TGTGCCAGCAGTTTGGAGGAGACCCAGGGGTACACTGAAGCTTTCTTT
CDR3aa: CASSLEETQGYTEAFF

abundance: -
d_gene: TRBD1
j_gene: TRBJ1-5
v_gene: TRBV28
CDR3nt: TGTGCCAGCAGCCTCAACCGGGACAGGAGTCCGCCCCAGCATTTT
CDR3aa: CASSLNRDRSPPQHF

abundance: -
d_gene: -
j_gene: TRBJ2-2
v_gene: TRBV7-9
CDR3nt: TGTGCCAGCAGTCAACCGGGGGGGGAGCTGTTTTTT
CDR3aa: CASSQPGGELFF

abundance: -
d_gene: -
j_gene: TRBJ1-1
v_gene: TRBV5-6
CDR3nt: TGTGCCAGCAGCTTTACCGGGAACACTGAAGCTTTCTTT
CDR3aa: CASSFTGNTEAFF

abundance: once
d_gene: -
j_gene: TRBJ1-2
v_gene: TRBV24-1
CDR3nt: TGTGCCACCAGTGATGCAACAGGGCTGGACTATGGCTACACCTTC
CDR3aa: CATSDATGLDYGYTF

abundance: -
d_gene: -
j_gene: TRBJ2-7
v_gene: TRBV5-4
CDR3nt: TGTGCCAGCAGCTTGGATTTAGGGGTGGGGTACGAGCAGTACTTC
CDR3aa: CASSLDLGVGYEQYF

abundance: -
d_gene: TRBD1
j_gene: TRBJ1-1
v_gene: TRBV20-1
CDR3nt: TGCAGTGCAAGTACAGGGGAGATCTCTGAAGCTTTCTTT
CDR3aa: CSASTGEISEAFF

abundance: -
d_gene: -
j_gene: TRBJ1-2
v_gene: TRBV2
CDR3nt: TGTGCCAGCGGACAAAACTATGGCTACACCTTC
CDR3aa: CASGQNYGYTF

abundance: once
d_gene: TRBD2
j_gene: TRBJ2-3
v_gene: TRBV7-3
CDR3nt: TGTGCCAGCAGCTTAACGTTGACTAGCAGGACGCAGTATTTT
CDR3aa: CASSLTLTSRTQYF

abundance: once
d_gene: TRBD2
j_gene: TRBJ2-1
v_gene: TRBV18
CDR3nt: TGTGCCAGCTCACCCCCACTAGCGGTGACCTACAATGAGCAGTTCTTC
CDR3aa: CASSPPLAVTYNEQFF

abundance: -
d_gene: TRBD2
j_gene: TRBJ2-4
v_gene: TRBV28
CDR3nt: TGTGCCAGCACCCCCGGGACTAGCGGGACCATTCAGTACTTC
CDR3aa: CASTPGTSGTIQYF

abundance: -
d_gene: TRBD1
j_gene: TRBJ1-2
v_gene: TRBV5-6
CDR3nt: TGTGCCAGCAGCCGCGGACAGGCGGAGGGCTACACCTTC
CDR3aa: CASSRGQAEGYTF

abundance: -
d_gene: TRBD2
j_gene: TRBJ2-1
v_gene: TRBV29-1
CDR3nt: TGCAGCGCTATAAGCGGGGCCGACTACAATGAGCAGTTCTTC
CDR3aa: CSAISGADYNEQFF

abundance: -
d_gene: TRBD1
j_gene: TRBJ1-6
v_gene: TRBV3-1/TRBV3-2
CDR3nt: TGTGCCAGCAGCCAGGCCGGGACAGGGATTTCACCCCTCCACTTT
CDR3aa: CASSQAGTGISPLHF

abundance: -
d_gene: -
j_gene: TRBJ2-5
v_gene: TRBV5-1
CDR3nt: TGCGCCAGCAGCGTAATCGGGGAAGAACGAGAGACCCAGTACTTC
CDR3aa: CASSVIGEERETQYF

abundance: -
d_gene: TRBD1
j_gene: TRBJ2-5
v_gene: TRBV19
CDR3nt: TGTGCCAGTAGCCCAAGGACAGGGGGTTTGGAGACCCAGTACTTC
CDR3aa: CASSPRTGGLETQYF

abundance: -
d_gene: -
j_gene: TRBJ1-4
v_gene: TRBV5-4
CDR3nt: TGTGCCAGCAGCTTGGCAGGGAGGCGTGAAAAACTGTTTTTT
CDR3aa: CASSLAGRREKLFF

abundance: -
d_gene: -
j_gene: TRBJ2-2
v_gene: TRBV4-1
CDR3nt: TGCGCCAGCAGCCGAGAGCGGACTGTGACCGGGGAGCTGTTTTTT
CDR3aa: CASSRERTVTGELFF

abundance: -
d_gene: TRBD2
j_gene: TRBJ2-1
v_gene: TRBV5-1
CDR3nt: TGCGCCAGCAGCCTTGGCCGGGGGGATTATGAGAGTGAGCAGTTCTTC
CDR3aa: CASSLGRGDYESEQFF

abundance: -
d_gene: -
j_gene: TRBJ2-3
v_gene: TRBV4-1
CDR3nt: TGCGCCAGCAGCCTCGACACCGGGACTGGGGGTTTCACAGATACGCAGTATTTT
CDR3aa: CASSLDTGTGGFTDTQYF

abundance: -
d_gene: TRBD1
j_gene: TRBJ1-2
v_gene: TRBV7-3
CDR3nt: TGTGCCAGCAGCTTAGAATGGGGACAGGGGGCCGACTATGGCTACACCTTC
CDR3aa: CASSLEWGQGADYGYTF

abundance: -
d_gene: -
j_gene: TRBJ1-1
v_gene: TRBV5-1
CDR3nt: TGCGCCAGCAGCTTACAGGATCCTAGGAACACTGAAGCTTTCTTT
CDR3aa: CASSLQDPRNTEAFF

abundance: -
d_gene: -
j_gene: TRBJ1-1
v_gene: TRBV20-1
CDR3nt: TGCAGTGCTAGTCAGGGTTTTGTCGCTGAAGCTTTCTTT
CDR3aa: CSASQGFVAEAFF

abundance: -
d_gene: -
j_gene: TRBJ1-4
v_gene: TRBV5-1
CDR3nt: TGCGCCAGCAGCTTGCGGGGGATGACTAATGAAAAACTGTTTTTT
CDR3aa: CASSLRGMTNEKLFF

abundance: -
d_gene: -
j_gene: TRBJ2-7
v_gene: TRBV27
CDR3nt: TGTGCCAGCAGTAGGGGAGGGGGTGGTTACGAGCAGTACTTC
CDR3aa: CASSRGGGGYEQYF

abundance: -
d_gene: TRBD1
j_gene: TRBJ1-1
v_gene: TRBV24-1
CDR3nt: TGTGCCACCAGTGGGCCCGGGACAGCGAACACTGAAGCTTTCTTT
CDR3aa: CATSGPGTANTEAFF

abundance: once
d_gene: -
j_gene: TRBJ2-7
v_gene: TRBV19
CDR3nt: TGTGCCAGTCTTGACAGAATAACTACGGAGCAGTACTTC
CDR3aa: CASLDRITTEQYF

abundance: -
d_gene: -
j_gene: TRBJ1-1
v_gene: TRBV5-1
CDR3nt: TGCGCCAGCAGCTTGTGGGGAGTTGAAGCTTTCTTT
CDR3aa: CASSLWGVEAFF

abundance: few
d_gene: TRBD1
j_gene: TRBJ2-1
v_gene: TRBV19
CDR3nt: TGTGCCAGTAGTATAGAACAGGGGGTGATAGATGAGCAGTTCTTC
CDR3aa: CASSIEQGVIDEQFF

abundance: -
d_gene: -
j_gene: TRBJ1-4
v_gene: TRBV10-3
CDR3nt: TGTGCCATCAGGGACAGCGCAACTAATGAAAAACTGTTTTTT
CDR3aa: CAIRDSATNEKLFF

abundance: -
d_gene: TRBD2
j_gene: TRBJ2-1
v_gene: TRBV5-1
CDR3nt: TGCGCCAGCAGCACTGTGCTAGCGGGGAGCTCCTACAATGAGCAGTTCTTC
CDR3aa: CASSTVLAGSSYNEQFF